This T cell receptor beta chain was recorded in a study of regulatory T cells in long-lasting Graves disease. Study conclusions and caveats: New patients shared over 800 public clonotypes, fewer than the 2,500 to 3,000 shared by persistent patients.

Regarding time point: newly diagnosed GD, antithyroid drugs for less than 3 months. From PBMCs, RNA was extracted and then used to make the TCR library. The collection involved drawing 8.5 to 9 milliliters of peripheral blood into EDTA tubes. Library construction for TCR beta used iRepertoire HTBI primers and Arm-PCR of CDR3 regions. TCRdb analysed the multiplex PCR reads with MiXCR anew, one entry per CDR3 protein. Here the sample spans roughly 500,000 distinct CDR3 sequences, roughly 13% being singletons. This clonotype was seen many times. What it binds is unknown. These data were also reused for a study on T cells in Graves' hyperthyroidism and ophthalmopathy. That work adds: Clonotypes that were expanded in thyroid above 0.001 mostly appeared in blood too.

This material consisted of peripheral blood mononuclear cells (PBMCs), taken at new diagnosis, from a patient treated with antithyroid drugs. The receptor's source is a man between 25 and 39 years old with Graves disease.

The CDR3 sequence: CSEGTSGSYEQYF. CDR3 sequence (DNA): TGCAGTGAGGGGACTAGCGGCTCCTACGAGCAGTACTTC. The chain carries TRBV20-1 and TRBJ2-7; 11 positions agree with TRBD2. The germline V gene encodes CDR1 DFQATT and CDR2 SNEGSKA (reference sequence). The trim removed 7 bases at V and 0 bases at J, leaving 2 bases unmatched. This CDR3 has 13 amino acids.